The 2 T cell receptor beta chains in this list originate from one sample, sequenced in a study of T cell repertoires in cytomegalovirus infection. TCRdb processed the reads anew with MiXCR; each CDR3 protein has one entry. The data hold approximately 730,000 distinct CDR3 sequences, with under 35% observed a single time. Their antigens are not known. The input for sequencing was cultured CD8+ T cells from PBMCs, taken from culture after CMV antigen stimulation. The receptors were gathered from a human donor in good health (CMV status not recorded). Some clones in this sample may be carry-over from other donors' samples.

The chain is built from TRBV24-1 and TRBJ1-2, with a possible D match to TRBD1 (5 bases). Deletions cut 5 bases from V and 4 bases from J, with 13 bases between. CDR1 and CDR2 from the germline V gene are KGHDR and SFDVKD. This CDR3 has 14 residues. The CDR3 spells CATSGGGDPYGYTF. For the CDR3, the DNA is TGTGCCACCAGTGGTGGAGGGGATCCCTATGGCTACACCTTC.

V and J are TRBV6-4 and TRBJ1-3; D uncertain. Trimming removed 6 bases from V and 0 bases from J, with 15 bases in between. The CDR3 is 16 residues long. Germline CDR1 MRHNA, CDR2 SNTAGT. CDR3 loop: CASSPTSESSGNTIYF. CDR3 sequence (DNA): TGTGCCAGCAGCCCGACATCTGAGAGCTCTGGAAACACCATATATTTT.